These 24 T cell receptor beta chains were all obtained from the same sample, sequenced in a study of blood T cells in healthy people across ages. Primers used in a second PCR of roughly 6 to 11 cycles were a sample-barcoded 5' primer and a J-beta primer mix. From the 5' RACE reads, TCRdb called clonotypes with MiXCR, one entry per CDR3 protein. The sample includes hundreds of thousands of distinct CDR3 sequences, less than 45% of them seen just once. Input material: blood. The source is a man aged 80 or over in good health.

This chain links TRBV20-1 with TRBJ2-1; the match to TRBD2 covers 8 bases. The CDR3 length is 15 residues. V was clipped by 0 bases and J by 9 bases; unmatched bases: 10. Germline CDR1 is DFQATT and CDR2 is SNEGSKA (reference sequence). CDR3 sequence (DNA): TGCAGTGCTAGAGATGTCGGGAGGGCCACTCCTGAGCAGTTCTTC. This encodes CSARDVGRATPEQFF.

V gene TRBV5-5 combines with J gene TRBJ2-1, with 9 bases fitting TRBD2. The CDR3 spans 15 residues. Germline assignment: CDR1 SGHKS and CDR2 YYEKEE (reference sequence). The J segment lost 6 bases and the V segment lost 3 bases, leaving 7 bases of the junction unmatched. CDR3 sequence: CASSSGGTSRNEQFF. Here the CDR3 DNA reads TGTGCCAGCAGCTCCGGGGGGACTAGCCGCAATGAGCAGTTCTTC.

V is TRBV6-1 and J is TRBJ2-6; weak D call: TRBD2 (6 bases). This CDR3 is 17 amino acids long. The V gene's germline CDR1 is MNHNS and CDR2 SASEGT. V shed 5 bases and J shed 0 bases, with 14 bases lying between them. The CDR3 is CASSRDSLHSGANVLTF. The CDR3 DNA reads TGTGCCAGCAGTCGGGACTCTTTACACTCTGGGGCCAACGTCCTGACTTTC.

The chain joins TRBV21-1 to TRBJ2-1; the tabulated D call, TRBD2, remains unverified against the DNA. TRBV21-1 is annotated as a pseudogene. The CDR3 spans 17 residues. This chain's CDR3 is CASSKAGTSEHYNEQFF. The CDR3 nucleotides are TGTGCCAGCAGCAAAGCCGGGACTAGCGAACACTACAATGAGCAGTTCTTC.

The V call is TRBV7-9, the J call TRBJ1-2, with D hard to call. Germline lookup yields CDR1 SEHNR and CDR2 FQNEAQ (reference sequence). The CDR3 is 15 residues long. V lost 1 base to trimming and J lost 0 bases, with 9 bases between them. CDR3 amino acids: CASSLGAGANYGYTF. DNA for the CDR3: TGTGCCAGCAGCTTAGGGGCAGGAGCTAACTATGGCTACACCTTC.

This clonotype was seen a single time. V usage is TRBV9 and J usage is TRBJ2-2; 8 nucleotides line up with TRBD1. V lost 10 bases, J lost 4 bases, and 6 bases stayed unmatched. The CDR3 sequence is 13 residues long. Germline assignment: CDR1 SGDLS and CDR2 YYNGEE. For the CDR3, the DNA is TGTGCCGGACAGGGAGAAGCCACCGGGGAGCTGTTTTTT. Translated: CAGQGEATGELFF.

There are a few counts of this clonotype. The chain recombines TRBV6-6 with TRBJ2-3; D is ambiguous. This CDR3 comprises 12 residues. V shed 7 bases and J shed 0 bases, with 5 bases lying between them. CDR1 and CDR2 from the germline V gene are MNHNY and SVGAGI (reference sequence). CDR3 nucleotides: TGTGCCAGCACCCTAAGCACAGATACGCAGTATTTT. This codes for CASTLSTDTQYF.

J is TRBJ2-6 and V is TRBV20-1; D is unclear. CDR3 length: 14 amino acids. V dropped 2 bases and J dropped 0 bases, with 5 bases sitting between them. The V gene's germline CDR1 is DFQATT and CDR2 SNEGSKA (reference sequence). The CDR3 region is CSARWGSGANVLTF. The CDR3 coding sequence is TGCAGTGCTAGATGGGGCTCTGGGGCCAACGTCCTGACTTTC.

The chain links TRBV7-9 to TRBJ2-3; 10 nucleotides match TRBD2. The ends lost 10 bases at V and 4 bases at J; junction bases unmatched: 11. The CDR3 runs 15 residues. Germline-derived CDR1 and CDR2 are SEHNR and FQNEAQ (reference sequence). CDR3 sequence (DNA): TGTGCCACCTCATTGGGACTAGCGTTTGCAGATACGCAGTATTTT. It translates to CATSLGLAFADTQYF.

The chain is built from TRBV20-1 and TRBJ2-4; tentative D call: TRBD2 (5 bases). The J call is in doubt because the DNA end fits TRBJ2-5 better. Germline values: CDR1 DFQATT, CDR2 SNEGSKA (reference sequence). The CDR3 runs to 12 residues. DNA for the CDR3: TGCAGTGCCGTAGAGGGTGACGAGACCCAGTACTTC. It specifies CSAVEGDETQYF.

Concerning this clonotype itself: One junction end disagrees with the germline gene, perhaps due to a read error. The rearrangement uses TRBV5-1 and TRBJ2-3, with 13 bases matching TRBD2. This CDR3 region has 16 residues. Germline CDR1 is SGHRS and CDR2 is YFSETQ. CDR3 in amino acids: CASSPRTSGGIDTRYF. The CDR3 nucleotides read TGCGCCAGCAGCCCGAGGACTAGCGGGGGTATAGATACGCGGTATTTT.

This chain connects TRBV6-5 to TRBJ2-1, with TRBD2 as a possible D gene (6 bases). Looked up from germline, CDR1 is MNHEY and CDR2 is SVGAGI. The CDR3 extends over 13 amino acids. V shed 9 bases and J shed 12 bases, with 21 bases lying between them. The CDR3 protein is CASTSGSNSGQFF. The CDR3 DNA follows: TGTGCCAGTACAAGTGGGTCAAATAGCGGGCAGTTCTTC.

V is TRBV9 and J is TRBJ2-1; 7 bases align to TRBD2. Germline trimming cut 4 bases from V and 3 bases from J; bases unmatched to any gene: 7. The V gene's germline CDR1 is SGDLS and CDR2 YYNGEE. This CDR3 spans 15 amino acids. CDR3 in DNA: TGTGCCAGCAGCCGGGGGAGGGCCGACTACAATGAGCAGTTCTTC. Its protein is CASSRGRADYNEQFF.

This clonotype was observed a handful of times. A much larger clone lies one base from this, so it may be a read error. The genes are TRBV10-3 and TRBJ2-5, with D maybe TRBD2 (6 bases). Trimming shortened V by 4 bases and J by 11 bases, and 17 bases separated the two germline ends. Germline CDR1 reads ENHRY; CDR2 reads SYGVKD. The CDR3 length is 13 residues. For the CDR3, the DNA is TGTGCCATCAGTGGGCTTAGCGGTAATGAGCAGTACTTC. This gives the protein CAISGLSGNEQYF.

This sequence joins TRBV2 and TRBJ2-2; 9 bases align to TRBD1. V lost 7 bases and J lost 4; bases outside the gene matches: 7. Germline V gene data show CDR1 as SNHLY and CDR2 as FYNNEI. The CDR3 is made up of 15 amino acids. The CDR3 DNA reads as TGTGCCAGCATCCTGGACAGGGGAAGCACCGGGGAGCTGTTTTTT. It encodes CASILDRGSTGELFF.

The V and J genes are TRBV6-5 and TRBJ1-1, with D perhaps matching TRBD1 (6 bases). The germline V gene has CDR1 MNHEY and CDR2 SVGAGI. This CDR3 contains 16 residues. Trimming pared 2 bases from V and 6 bases from J, leaving 19 bases between. The CDR3 loop reads CASSYRTVGGIAEAFF. In DNA form, the CDR3 reads TGTGCCAGCAGTTACCGGACAGTGGGGGGAATCGCTGAAGCTTTCTTT.

The rearrangement joins TRBV30 to TRBJ1-5, with a possible D match to TRBD1 (6 bases). CDR1 and CDR2 (germline): GTSNPN, SVGIG (reference sequence). The CDR3 covers 13 residues. V was cut by 6 bases and J by 2 bases, with 11 bases left in between. The CDR3 sequence is CACQQGGNQPQHF. DNA of the CDR3: TGTGCCTGTCAACAGGGAGGCAATCAGCCCCAGCATTTT.

The rearrangement links TRBV9 to TRBJ2-1; possibly TRBD1 or TRBD2 for D (5 bases each). Germline V lookup: CDR1 SGDLS, CDR2 YYNGEE. Trimming left V 2 bases short and J 3 bases short, with 15 bases between. This CDR3 is 16 amino acids long. This CDR3 reads CASSVTGTLIYNEQFF. DNA for the CDR3: TGTGCCAGCAGCGTTACCGGGACCCTCATCTACAATGAGCAGTTCTTC.

The sample holds a few counts of this clonotype. V and J are TRBV6-2 or TRBV6-3 and TRBJ2-7, with D unclear. Trimming shortened V by 6 bases and J by 3 bases, and 18 bases separated the two germline ends. The CDR3 loop spans 15 amino acids. Germline lookup yields CDR1 MNHEY and CDR2 SVGEGT. The CDR3 sequence: CASSQQRVPNYEQYF. The CDR3 DNA reads TGTGCCAGCAGCCAACAGAGAGTCCCCAACTACGAGCAGTACTTC.

V and J are TRBV6-1 and TRBJ2-5, with 8 bases fitting TRBD1. The CDR3 extends over 16 amino acids. The V gene's germline CDR1 is MNHNS and CDR2 SASEGT. V lost 2 bases and J lost 5; bases outside the gene matches: 10. In DNA form, the CDR3 reads TGTGCCAGCAGTGAATCTTTCGGACAGGGTTGGGAGACCCAGTACTTC. Amino acids: CASSESFGQGWETQYF.

The chain uses TRBV7-8 and TRBJ2-4, with D perhaps TRBD1 (5 bases). The DNA end favors TRBJ2-7, so the J call may be wrong. The CDR3 has 16 residues. The germline gives CDR1 SGHVS, CDR2 FQNEAQ. CDR3 sequence reads: CASSLSAQSRTLEQYF. The DNA of the CDR3 is TGTGCCAGCAGCTTATCTGCGCAATCGAGGACACTCGAGCAGTACTTC.

The chain employs TRBV9 and TRBJ1-5; TRBD1 might be the D (6 bases). Germline V gene sequence: CDR1 SGDLS, CDR2 YYNGEE. Deletions cut 0 bases from V and 1 base from J, with 11 bases between. The CDR3 totals 16 residues. CDR3 sequence (DNA): TGTGCCAGCAGCGTAGGTTCAGGGGCGAGCAATCAGCCCCAGCATTTT. Protein sequence: CASSVGSGASNQPQHF.

This clonotype was found many times. The rearrangement joins TRBV10-3 to TRBJ2-5; 7 bases agree with TRBD1. This CDR3 comprises 14 residues. In germline, CDR1 is ENHRY, CDR2 SYGVKD. V lost 3 bases, J lost 1 base, and 2 bases stayed unmatched. In nucleotides, the CDR3 is TGTGCCATCAGTGACCGACAGGGCCAAGAGACCCAGTACTTC. Encoded protein: CAISDRQGQETQYF.

Only a few counts were recorded for this clonotype. The rearrangement links TRBV6-6 to TRBJ1-5; D is uncertain. The CDR3 loop spans 14 amino acids. Between the trimmed V and J ends, which lost 7 bases and 2 bases, there was a span of 12 bases. Per the germline V gene, CDR1 is MNHNY and CDR2 is SVGAGI (reference sequence). The CDR3 protein is CASTSPLGNQPQHF. Here the CDR3 DNA reads TGTGCCAGCACCTCCCCTCTAGGCAATCAGCCCCAGCATTTT.